This T cell receptor beta chain was retrieved from a study of T-cell reconstitution after alpha-beta-depleted transplantation in children. Unique molecular identifiers tagged the TCRbeta library. TCRdb re-derived calls from the PCR reads in MiXCR, one entry per CDR3 protein. The table has more than 450,000 distinct CDR3 sequences, approximately 20% seen once. The CDR3 is made up of 11 amino acids. CDR1 is LNHNV, CDR2 YYDKDF, per germline (reference sequence). The material sequenced was PBMCs from the stem cell graft donor, taken from the stem cell graft. This chain uses TRBV15 with TRBJ1-4, with D unclear. The J call is doubtful: the DNA matches TRBJ2-2 better. The receptor was isolated from a human donor who donated a stem cell graft to a child with acute lymphoblastic leukemia. This CDR3 is CATSRNQELFF. The CDR3 DNA sequence: TGTGCCACCAGCCGTAATCAGGAGCTGTTTTTT.